This T cell receptor beta chain was obtained from a study of T cell responses to AZD1222 COVID-19 vaccine. The germline CDR1 and CDR2 sequences are MNHNS and SASEGT. This CDR3 region has 15 residues. The V gene end was trimmed by 2 bases and the J gene end by 9 bases; junction bases not matched to a gene: 10. Profiling relied on immunoSEQ multiplex PCR, and the TCRdb table lists in-frame clones only, not all of them. Of 100,000 or so clones in the sample, roughly nine tenths are singletons; the top ten hold 16%. V and J are TRBV6-1 and TRBJ2-1, with 7 bases aligning to TRBD1. The clonotype was recovered from an adult in good health. Here the sequenced sample was peripheral blood, taken on day 0 of AZD1222 vaccination. The CDR3 sequence: CASSETSAGGFEQFF. Here the CDR3 DNA reads TGTGCCAGCAGTGAAACCTCGGCAGGGGGTTTTGAGCAGTTCTTC.